This T cell receptor beta chain was captured by sequencing in a study of T cells in Graves' hyperthyroidism and ophthalmopathy. Fresh peripheral blood, around 9.3 ml of it, supplied the PBMCs. Study-wide results and caveats: The model made its ophthalmopathy prediction, and onset followed a median about 6.8 months later. Most thyroid clonotypes expanded above 0.001 appeared in blood too. From stable hyperthyroidism, ophthalmopathy was set apart by a 13 V-J model.

From RNA transcripts, TCR beta CDR3 regions were amplified. In the first-round RT-PCR of the TCR CDR3, the HTBI primer set was used. TCRdb analysed the multiplex PCR reads with MiXCR anew, one entry per CDR3 protein. The sample lists about 52,000 distinct CDR3 sequences, less than 60% occurring once. This clonotype was detected ten times or more. Its antigen is undetermined. The specimen sequenced was blood. This TCR came from a woman aged 50 to 65 with Graves' ophthalmopathy.

CDR3 sequence: CASSLGGHTDTQYF. In DNA form, the CDR3 reads TGTGCCAGCAGCTTGGGGGGGCACACAGATACGCAGTATTTT. The V and J genes are TRBV5-6 and TRBJ2-3; D might be TRBD1 (6 bases). This CDR3 region has 14 residues. Trimming shortened V by 0 bases and J by 2 bases, and 7 bases separated the two germline ends. Germline CDR1 reads SGHDT; CDR2 reads YYEEEE. The whole variable domain, filled in from reference TRBV5-6 and TRBJ2-3, reads DAGVTQSPTHLIKTRGQQVTLRCSPKSGHDTVSWYQQALGQGPQFIFQYYEEEERQRGNFPDRFSGHQFPNYSSELNVNALLLGDSALYLCASSLGGHTDTQYFGPGTRLTVL.